The 13 T cell receptor beta chains below all came from one sample that was sequenced in a study of T cell repertoires in ileal Crohn's disease. Time point noted: inflamed ileum from the surgical specimen. Profiling relied on immunoSEQ multiplex PCR, and the TCRdb table lists in-frame clones only, not all of them. Here the sample spans approximately 16,000 clones, roughly 90% being singletons. Sample: ileal tissue. These receptors were collected from an adult with Crohn's disease.

This sequence joins TRBV5-6 and TRBJ1-2; D is perhaps TRBD1 (5 bases). Per germline, CDR1 SGHDT and CDR2 YYEEEE. Trimming removed 0 bases at V and 0 bases at J, with 9 bases between. CDR3 size: 15 residues. The CDR3 protein is CASSLGRQTNYGYTF. As DNA, the CDR3 is TGTGCCAGCAGCTTGGGACGACAGACTAACTATGGCTACACCTTC.

The rearrangement joins TRBV5-1 to TRBJ2-5; D not resolved. V was cut by 0 bases and J by 4 bases, with 16 bases left in between. Germline lookup yields CDR1 SGHRS and CDR2 YFSETQ. This CDR3 contains 16 residues. In DNA, the CDR3 is TGCGCCAGCAGCTTGGCGGACCCCCGAAAAGGAGAGACCCAGTACTTC. Translated: CASSLADPRKGETQYF.

J is TRBJ2-2 and V is TRBV30; 9 nucleotides match TRBD2. CDR1 is GTSNPN, CDR2 SVGIG, per germline (reference sequence). The CDR3 runs 17 residues. The junction had 14 bases not matched to a gene; V was cut back by 8 bases and J by 1 base. CDR3 sequence: CALTRTSAVLNTGELFF. In nucleotides, the CDR3 is TGTGCCCTAACCCGGACTAGCGCGGTACTGAACACCGGGGAGCTGTTTTTT.

This chain joins TRBV7-3 and TRBJ1-1, with D uncertain. Per the germline V gene, CDR1 is SGHTA and CDR2 is FQGTGA. The length of the CDR3 is 13 residues. V shed 5 bases and J shed 1 base, with 8 bases lying between them. The CDR3 DNA follows: TGTGCCAGCAGCCGGGGTGGGAACACTGAAGCTTTCTTT. This translates into CASSRGGNTEAFF.

The chain combines TRBV10-3 with TRBJ2-7; 9 bases agree with TRBD1. The CDR3 has 14 residues. The ends lost 6 bases at V and 0 bases at J; junction bases unmatched: 3. In germline, CDR1 is ENHRY, CDR2 SYGVKD. The CDR3 reads CAIRGDRDSYEQYF. CDR3 bases: TGTGCCATCAGGGGGGACAGGGACTCCTACGAGCAGTACTTC.

The chain carries TRBV6-1 and TRBJ1-2; the D gene is possibly TRBD1 (5 bases). CDR3 length: 17 amino acids. V lost 0 bases and J lost 2, with 16 bases in between. Germline V CDR1 and CDR2: MNHNS, SASEGT. As DNA, the CDR3 is TGTGCCAGCAGTGAAGCAGGTGCAGGGAGTAGGAACTATGGCTACACCTTC. Translated, it gives CASSEAGAGSRNYGYTF.

This chain joins TRBV30 and TRBJ1-4; no reliable D call. The CDR3 covers 14 residues. Germline CDR1 and CDR2: GTSNPN and SVGIG (reference sequence). Trimming took 4 bases from V and 4 from J, leaving 13 bases between them. CDR3 sequence reads: CAWMVEGFNEKLFF. The CDR3 region has the DNA TGTGCCTGGATGGTCGAGGGATTTAATGAAAAACTGTTTTTT.

The chain employs TRBV30 and TRBJ2-2; TRBD1 agrees at 10 bases. V lost 3 bases, J lost 4 bases, and 5 bases stayed unmatched. The CDR3 loop spans 15 amino acids. Per germline, CDR1 GTSNPN and CDR2 SVGIG (reference sequence). The CDR3 DNA is TGTGCCTGGAGCAAGGGACAGGGGATCACCGGGGAGCTGTTTTTT. Its protein is CAWSKGQGITGELFF.

This clone has a handful of counts. The chain uses TRBV27 and TRBJ1-2; no clear D. V lost 6 bases to trimming and J lost 7 bases, with 18 bases between them. This CDR3 region has 14 residues. In germline, CDR1 is MNHEY, CDR2 SMNVEV (reference sequence). DNA of the CDR3: TGTGCCAGCAGCCCGATCCACAGTGCCCCTGGCTACACCTTC. Amino acid sequence: CASSPIHSAPGYTF.

The rearrangement uses TRBV30 and TRBJ2-5, with D tentatively TRBD1 or TRBD2 (7 bases each). The CDR3 totals 15 residues. V dropped 3 bases and J dropped 5 bases, with 19 bases sitting between them. Germline V CDR1 and CDR2: GTSNPN, SVGIG (reference sequence). In DNA, the CDR3 is TGTGCCTGGAGGCCTCATCAGGGGGGAGGGGAGACCCAGTACTTC. Residues: CAWRPHQGGGETQYF.

The gene calls are TRBV29-1 and TRBJ1-4, with D perhaps TRBD1 (6 bases). The CDR3 is 14 residues long. Germline-derived CDR1 and CDR2 are SQVTM and ANQGSEA. Trimming left V 4 bases short and J 1 base short, with 10 bases between. The CDR3 spells CSVAQGGTNEKLFF. DNA for the CDR3: TGCAGCGTTGCCCAAGGGGGAACTAATGAAAAACTGTTTTTT.

This rearrangement joins TRBV5-1 to TRBJ1-2; 7 bases match TRBD1. The V gene's germline CDR1 is SGHRS and CDR2 YFSETQ. This CDR3 is built from 15 residues. The J segment lost 8 bases and the V segment lost 5 bases, leaving 15 bases of the junction unmatched. CDR3 bases: TGCGCCAGCAGACCCGGGCGAGGGGGCGAAGAAGGCTACACCTTC. It yields the protein CASRPGRGGEEGYTF.

The chain is built from TRBV2 and TRBJ1-6; D remains unclear. With 1 base removed from V and 14 bases from J, the gap between germline ends came to 12 bases. Germline CDR1 SNHLY, CDR2 FYNNEI. This CDR3 is built from 13 residues. The CDR3 loop is CASSEDGVKALHF. The CDR3 DNA reads TGTGCCAGCAGTGAAGACGGTGTCAAGGCCCTCCACTTT.